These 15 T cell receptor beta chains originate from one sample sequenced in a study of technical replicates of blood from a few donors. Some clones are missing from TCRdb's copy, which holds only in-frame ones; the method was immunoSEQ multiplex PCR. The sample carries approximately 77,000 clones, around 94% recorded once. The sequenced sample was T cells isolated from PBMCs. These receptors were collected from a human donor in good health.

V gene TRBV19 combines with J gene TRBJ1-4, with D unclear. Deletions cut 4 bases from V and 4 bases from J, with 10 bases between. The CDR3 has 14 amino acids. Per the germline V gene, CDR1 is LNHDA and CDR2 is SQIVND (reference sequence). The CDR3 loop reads CASSSGSLNEKLFF. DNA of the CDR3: TGTGCCAGTAGTAGCGGAAGTCTTAATGAAAAACTGTTTTTT.

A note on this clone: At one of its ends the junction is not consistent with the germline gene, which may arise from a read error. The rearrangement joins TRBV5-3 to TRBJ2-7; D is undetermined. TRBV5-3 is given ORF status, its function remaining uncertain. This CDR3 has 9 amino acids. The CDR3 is CARKRTSDF. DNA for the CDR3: TGTGCCAGAAAGCGAACCAGTGACTTC.

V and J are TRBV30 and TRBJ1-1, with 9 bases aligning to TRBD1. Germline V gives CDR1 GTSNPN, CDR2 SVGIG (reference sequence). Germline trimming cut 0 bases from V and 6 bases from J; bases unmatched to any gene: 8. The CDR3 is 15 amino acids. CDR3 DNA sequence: TGTGCCTGGAGTGTTGGGTTGGGACAGGGCCCTGAAGCTTTCTTT. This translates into CAWSVGLGQGPEAFF.

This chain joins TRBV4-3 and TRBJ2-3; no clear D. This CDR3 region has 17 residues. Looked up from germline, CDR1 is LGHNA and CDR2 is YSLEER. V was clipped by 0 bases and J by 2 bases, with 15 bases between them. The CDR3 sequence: CASSQENARDFTDTQYF. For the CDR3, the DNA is TGCGCCAGCAGCCAAGAAAATGCCCGAGACTTCACAGATACGCAGTATTTT.

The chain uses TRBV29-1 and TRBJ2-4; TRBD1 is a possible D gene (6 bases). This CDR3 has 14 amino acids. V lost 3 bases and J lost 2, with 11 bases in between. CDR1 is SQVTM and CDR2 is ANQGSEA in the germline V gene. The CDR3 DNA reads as TGCAGCGTTGAGGAGACAGGATCCAAAAACATTCAGTACTTC. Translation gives CSVEETGSKNIQYF.

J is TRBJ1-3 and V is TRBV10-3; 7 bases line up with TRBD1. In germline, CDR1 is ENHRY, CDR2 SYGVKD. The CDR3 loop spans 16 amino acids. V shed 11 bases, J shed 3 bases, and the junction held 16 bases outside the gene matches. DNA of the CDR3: TGTGCCGCCGTGACAGGGACAGAGGGAATTGGAAACACCATATATTTT. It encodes CAAVTGTEGIGNTIYF.

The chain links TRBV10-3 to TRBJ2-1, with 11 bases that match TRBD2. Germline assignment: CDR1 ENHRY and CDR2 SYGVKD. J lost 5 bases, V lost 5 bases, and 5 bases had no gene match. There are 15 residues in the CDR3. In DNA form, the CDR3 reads TGTGCCATCAGTTGGACTAGCGGGCTCCACAATGAGCAGTTCTTC. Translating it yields CAISWTSGLHNEQFF.

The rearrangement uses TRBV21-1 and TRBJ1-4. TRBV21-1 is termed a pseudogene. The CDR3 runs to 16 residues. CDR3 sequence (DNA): TGTGCCAGCAGCAAAGGCCGGGGTTGGACTAATGAAAAACTGTTTTTT. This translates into CASSKGRGWTNEKLFF.

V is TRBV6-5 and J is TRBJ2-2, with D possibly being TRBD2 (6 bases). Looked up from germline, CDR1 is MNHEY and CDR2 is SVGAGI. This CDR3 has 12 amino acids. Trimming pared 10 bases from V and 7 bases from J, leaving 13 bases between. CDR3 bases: TGTGCCACCCTTGGGGAGGACGGGGAGCTGTTTTTT. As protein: CATLGEDGELFF.

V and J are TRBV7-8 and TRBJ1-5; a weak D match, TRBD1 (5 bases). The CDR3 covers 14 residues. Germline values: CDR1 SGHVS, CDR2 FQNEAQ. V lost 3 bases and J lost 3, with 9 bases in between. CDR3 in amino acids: CASSFDSPNQPQHF. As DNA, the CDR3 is TGTGCCAGCAGCTTCGACAGCCCCAATCAGCCCCAGCATTTT.

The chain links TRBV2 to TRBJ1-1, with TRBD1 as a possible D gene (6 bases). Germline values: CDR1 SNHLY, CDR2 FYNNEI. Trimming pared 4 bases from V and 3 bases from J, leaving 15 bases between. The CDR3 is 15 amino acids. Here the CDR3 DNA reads TGTGCCAGCAGTGGAAGCAGGGGTCGGCACACTGAAGCTTTCTTT. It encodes CASSGSRGRHTEAFF.

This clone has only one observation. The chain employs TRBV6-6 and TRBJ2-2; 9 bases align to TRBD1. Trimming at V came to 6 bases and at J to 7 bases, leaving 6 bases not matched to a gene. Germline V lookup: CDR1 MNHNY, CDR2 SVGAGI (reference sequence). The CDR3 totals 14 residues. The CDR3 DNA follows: TGTGCCAGCAGATTCCCGGACAGGGGCGGGGAGCTGTTTTTT. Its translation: CASRFPDRGGELFF.

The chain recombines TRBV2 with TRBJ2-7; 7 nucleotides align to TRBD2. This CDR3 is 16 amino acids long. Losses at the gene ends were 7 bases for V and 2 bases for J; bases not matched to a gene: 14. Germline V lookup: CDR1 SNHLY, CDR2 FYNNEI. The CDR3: CASIVPKGGDPYEQYF. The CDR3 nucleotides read TGTGCCAGCATCGTCCCCAAGGGAGGGGATCCCTACGAGCAGTACTTC.

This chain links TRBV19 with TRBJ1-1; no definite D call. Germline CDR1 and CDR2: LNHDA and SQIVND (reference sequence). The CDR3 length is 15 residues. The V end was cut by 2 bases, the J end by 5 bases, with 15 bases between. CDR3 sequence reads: CASSIRTEGWTEAFF. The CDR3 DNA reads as TGTGCCAGTAGTATAAGGACTGAAGGATGGACTGAAGCTTTCTTT.

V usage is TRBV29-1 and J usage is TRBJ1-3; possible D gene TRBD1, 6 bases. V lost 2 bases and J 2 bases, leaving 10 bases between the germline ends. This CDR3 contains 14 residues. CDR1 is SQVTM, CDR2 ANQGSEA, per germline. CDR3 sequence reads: CSVELQGTGNTIYF. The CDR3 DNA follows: TGCAGCGTTGAACTACAGGGTACTGGAAACACCATATATTTT.